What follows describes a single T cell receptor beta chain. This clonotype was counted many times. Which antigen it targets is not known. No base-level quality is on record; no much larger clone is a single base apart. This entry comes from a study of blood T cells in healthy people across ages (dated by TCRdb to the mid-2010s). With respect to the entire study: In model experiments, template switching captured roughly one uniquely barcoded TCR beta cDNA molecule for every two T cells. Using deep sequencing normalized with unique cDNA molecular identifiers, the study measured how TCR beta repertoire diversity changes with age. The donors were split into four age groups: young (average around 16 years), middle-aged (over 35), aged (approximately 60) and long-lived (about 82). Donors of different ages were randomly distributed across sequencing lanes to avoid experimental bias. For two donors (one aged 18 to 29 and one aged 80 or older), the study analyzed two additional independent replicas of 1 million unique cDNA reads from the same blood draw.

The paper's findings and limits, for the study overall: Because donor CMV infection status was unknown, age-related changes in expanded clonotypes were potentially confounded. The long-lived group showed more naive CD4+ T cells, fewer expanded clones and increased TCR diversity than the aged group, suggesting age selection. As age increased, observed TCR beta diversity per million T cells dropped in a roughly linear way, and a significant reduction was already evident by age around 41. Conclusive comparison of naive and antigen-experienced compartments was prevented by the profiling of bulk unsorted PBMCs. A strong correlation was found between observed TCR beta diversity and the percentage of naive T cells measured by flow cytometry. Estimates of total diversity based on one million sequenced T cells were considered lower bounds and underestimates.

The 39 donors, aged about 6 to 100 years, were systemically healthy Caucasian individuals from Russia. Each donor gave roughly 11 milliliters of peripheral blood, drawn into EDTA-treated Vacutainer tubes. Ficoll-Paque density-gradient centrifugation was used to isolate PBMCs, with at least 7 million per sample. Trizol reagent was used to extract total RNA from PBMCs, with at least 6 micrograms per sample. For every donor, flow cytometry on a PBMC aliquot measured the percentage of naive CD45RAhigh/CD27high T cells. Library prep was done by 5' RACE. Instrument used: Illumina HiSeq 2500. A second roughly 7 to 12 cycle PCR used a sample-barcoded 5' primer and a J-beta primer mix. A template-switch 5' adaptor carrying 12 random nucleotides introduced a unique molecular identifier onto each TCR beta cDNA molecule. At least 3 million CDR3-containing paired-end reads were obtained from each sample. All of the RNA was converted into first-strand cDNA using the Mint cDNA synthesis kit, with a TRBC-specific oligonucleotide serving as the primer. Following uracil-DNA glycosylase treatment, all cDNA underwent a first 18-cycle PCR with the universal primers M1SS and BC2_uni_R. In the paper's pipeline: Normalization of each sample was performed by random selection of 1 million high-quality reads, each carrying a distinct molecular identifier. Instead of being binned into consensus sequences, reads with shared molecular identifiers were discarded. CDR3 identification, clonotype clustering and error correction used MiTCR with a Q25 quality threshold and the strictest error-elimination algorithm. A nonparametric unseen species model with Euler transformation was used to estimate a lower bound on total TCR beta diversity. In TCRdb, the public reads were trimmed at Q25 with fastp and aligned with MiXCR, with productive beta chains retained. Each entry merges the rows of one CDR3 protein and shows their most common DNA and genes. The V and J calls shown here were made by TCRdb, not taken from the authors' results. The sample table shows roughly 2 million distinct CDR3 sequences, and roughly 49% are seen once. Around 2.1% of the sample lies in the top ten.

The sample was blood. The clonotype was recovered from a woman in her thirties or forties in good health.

The DNA sequence is given as TGTGCCAGCAGCCAGAACTACAATGAGCAGTTCTTC. Translated, it reads CASSQNYNEQFF. The chain joins TRBV7-2 to TRBJ2-1, with the D gene call left open. The germline V gene yields SGHTA for CDR1 and FQGNSA for CDR2. Inclusive of the bounding cysteine and phenylalanine, the CDR3 is 12 residues long. Just CDR3 DNA is preserved here, 36 bases in frame from base 1. Trimming takes 5 bases from V and 3 bases from J, and the germline ends sit 5 bases apart.